The sequence of this T cell receptor (beta chain) was determined in a study of blood T cell repertoires in COVID-19. The wider study: Acute and convalescent COVID-19 samples came from the United States, Italy and Spain. From T cells, B-cell-depleted T cells, or PBMCs came the material, which was cDNA or gDNA.

CDR1 is SEHNR, CDR2 FQNEAQ, per germline (reference sequence). The V gene lost 4 bases and the J gene lost 8 bases, with 17 bases spanning the gap. The CDR3 extends over 14 amino acids. As processed by the authors: Cell counts per sample came from amplifying reference gene primers. Sequencing was performed with immunoSEQ multiplex PCR; in TCRdb, only in-frame clones are kept and a portion is missing. The V and J calls and clone size come from that table; D and trimming were worked out from the DNA. The data contain 100,000 to 150,000 clones, over 60% of them singletons. The chain is built from TRBV7-9 and TRBJ1-2; D not resolved. The sequenced sample was peripheral blood. The TCR originated in a man in his 70s with acute or convalescent COVID-19. The CDR3 nucleotides read TGTGCCAGCAGCTCATACTCCCTTTGGGAGGGCTACACCTTC. It encodes CASSSYSLWEGYTF.